This T cell receptor beta chain was captured by sequencing in a study of cytomegalovirus exposure and HLA in healthy donors. Turning to the study itself: Per a later analysis, the roughly 690 first-cohort and 95 to 150 validation repertoires shared one platform. Broader study findings: Per published reports, the classifier diagnosed cytomegalovirus status with high specificity and sensitivity. A subsequent analysis found that TCR clusters from the first cohort also tended to co-occur in the approximately 120 validation repertoires, with 90% to 95% of cluster scores above 0. There were around 160 TCR beta chains listed as cytomegalovirus-associated.

A remark on this clone: What it recognizes is unknown.

Sequencing was performed with immunoSEQ multiplex PCR; in TCRdb, only in-frame clones are kept and a portion is missing. This sample has more than 110,000 clones, with approximately 85% found just once. Source material: PBMCs. The TCR was taken from a woman aged 25 to 39 in good health and CMV-seronegative.

The CDR3 is CASSYYLAGGSKNIQYF. The CDR3 bases are TGTGCCAGTAGCTATTACCTAGCGGGAGGCTCCAAAAACATTCAGTACTTC. V usage is TRBV19 and J usage is TRBJ2-4; 11 bases are a match to TRBD2. Germline values: CDR1 LNHDA, CDR2 SQIVND (reference sequence). V was clipped by 6 bases and J by 2 bases; unmatched bases: 9. The CDR3 consists of 17 residues.